Below, 20 T cell receptor beta chains from the same sample are listed, as sequenced in a study of blood T cell repertoires in COVID-19. Using immunoSEQ multiplex PCR, the repertoire was profiled, and TCRdb retains in-frame clones only, with some absent. This sample has 100,000 to 150,000 clones; 85% occur once, and the top ten carry around 3%. The sequenced sample was peripheral blood. These receptors all come from a woman older than 75 with COVID-19, enrolled during active disease.

The CDR3, as DNA: TGTGCCAGCAGCGTCGCTTCGTACAGTGAAGCTTTCTTT. As protein: CASSVASYSEAFF. The chain recombines TRBV9 with TRBJ1-1; D is uncertain. The CDR3 is 13 amino acids. CDR1 is SGDLS and CDR2 is YYNGEE in the germline V gene. V was pared by 2 bases and J by 7 bases, with 12 bases between.

This chain connects TRBV21-1 to TRBJ2-3; the listed D gene, TRBD2, was not tested against the DNA. TRBV21-1 is deemed a pseudogene. The CDR3 extends over 16 amino acids. CDR3 in amino acids: CASSRKGAGETDTQYF. The CDR3 region has the DNA TGTGCCAGCAGCAGGAAGGGAGCGGGAGAGACAGATACGCAGTATTTT.

This chain connects TRBV18 to TRBJ2-7; 13 nucleotides match TRBD2. Losses at the gene ends were 3 bases for V and 0 bases for J; bases not matched to a gene: 11. This CDR3 region has 19 residues. Germline-derived CDR1 and CDR2 are KGHSH and LQKENI. CDR3: CASSPLGGLAGSSSYEQYF. The CDR3 DNA reads TGTGCCAGCTCACCTCTGGGGGGACTAGCGGGATCGAGCTCCTACGAGCAGTACTTC.

Here the CDR3 DNA reads TGTGCCAGCAGTTACAACCCTGGACGGGAATCTGGAAACACCATATATTTT. Translation: CASSYNPGRESGNTIYF. The chain recombines TRBV6-2 or TRBV6-3 with TRBJ1-3; D call uncertain. V shed 2 bases and J shed 1 base, with 15 bases lying between them. CDR1 is MNHEY, CDR2 SVGEGT, per germline. The CDR3 totals 17 residues.

As to this clone: At one end the junction does not follow the germline gene, possibly because of a read error. V and J are TRBV6-5 and TRBJ2-7; no firm D call. The CDR3 has 11 residues. Germline-derived CDR1 and CDR2 are MNHEY and SVGAGI. CDR3 sequence reads: CASSHSYEQYF. Written as DNA, the CDR3 is TGTGCCAGCAGTCACTCCTACGAGCAGTACTTC.

The gene calls are TRBV3-1 (or the pseudogene TRBV3-2) and TRBJ2-7, with no clear D. Germline CDR1 reads LGHDT; CDR2 reads YNNKEL (reference sequence). V was trimmed by 3 bases and J by 7 bases, leaving 10 bases between them. The CDR3 has 12 amino acids. The CDR3 DNA reads TGTGCCAGCAGCCATGGAGAGGCTGAGCAGTACTTC. Protein product: CASSHGEAEQYF.

The chain is built from TRBV4-3 and TRBJ1-6; D ambiguous. The V and J ends lost 0 bases and 5 bases respectively, with 11 bases between them. This CDR3 is 16 amino acids long. Germline V gives CDR1 LGHNA, CDR2 YSLEER. The CDR3 protein is CASSQERALNNSPLHF. Here the CDR3 DNA reads TGCGCCAGCAGCCAAGAACGCGCGCTCAATAATTCACCCCTCCACTTT.

The CDR3 DNA is TGTGCCAGCAGTTCCCTAACAGGGGTTTCTGGAAACACCATATATTTT. It yields the protein CASSSLTGVSGNTIYF. V usage is TRBV6-6 and J usage is TRBJ1-3, with TRBD1 matching 7 bases. V dropped 4 bases and J dropped 1; count of bases not matched to a gene: 7. This CDR3 is 16 amino acids long. Germline-derived CDR1 and CDR2 are MNHNY and SVGAGI (reference sequence).

V and J are TRBV3-1 (or the pseudogene TRBV3-2) and TRBJ2-7; 10 bases align to TRBD2. The V gene end was trimmed by 4 bases and the J gene end by 6 bases; junction bases not matched to a gene: 6. This CDR3 comprises 14 residues. Germline assignment: CDR1 LGHDT and CDR2 YNNKEL (reference sequence). In DNA, the CDR3 is TGTGCCAGCAGCCGGACTAGCGGATTTTCCGAGCAGTACTTC. This gives the protein CASSRTSGFSEQYF.

The rearrangement uses TRBV19 and TRBJ1-1; TRBD1 agrees at 7 bases. J gave up 4 bases and V 5 bases, and 10 bases lay outside the gene matches. Looked up from germline, CDR1 is LNHDA and CDR2 is SQIVND (reference sequence). This CDR3 is built from 15 residues. The CDR3 sequence is CASSYRGQWGTEAFF. CDR3 nucleotide sequence: TGTGCCAGTAGTTACAGGGGACAGTGGGGCACTGAAGCTTTCTTT.

The chain couples TRBV12-3 or TRBV12-4 to TRBJ2-3, with 8 bases that match TRBD2. Trimming removed 6 bases from V and 10 bases from J; junction bases left unmatched: 9. The CDR3 sequence is 13 residues long. CDR3 sequence: CASSETTSGSQYF. CDR3 bases: TGTGCCAGCAGCGAAACAACTAGCGGATCGCAGTATTTT.

The chain links TRBV7-3 to TRBJ2-1; 9 nucleotides match TRBD2. The trim removed 4 bases at V and 1 base at J, leaving 5 bases unmatched. CDR1 and CDR2 from the germline V gene are SGHTA and FQGTGA. The CDR3 consists of 16 residues. The CDR3 loop is CASSYSGSSSYNEQFF. CDR3 nucleotides: TGTGCCAGCAGCTATAGCGGGAGTTCTTCCTACAATGAGCAGTTCTTC.

This chain joins TRBV7-9 and TRBJ1-4, with TRBD1 as a possible D gene (5 bases). V was cut by 3 bases and J by 4 bases, with 15 bases left in between. CDR1 and CDR2 (germline): SEHNR, FQNEAQ (reference sequence). The CDR3 has 16 amino acids. DNA of the CDR3: TGTGCCAGCAGCTTGAGAAACGGGGGACTTAATGAAAAACTGTTTTTT. This translates into CASSLRNGGLNEKLFF. The complete variable domain, with remaining parts taken from reference TRBV7-9 and TRBJ1-4, reads DTGVSQNPRHKITKRGQNVTFRCDPISEHNRLYWYRQTLGQGPEFLTYFQNEAQLEKSRLLSDRFSAERPKGSFSTLEIQRTEQGDSAMYLCASSLRNGGLNEKLFFGSGTQLSVL.

The chain joins TRBV28 to TRBJ1-6; 8 bases agree with TRBD1. The CDR3 length is 14 residues. The V gene end was trimmed by 6 bases and the J gene end by 10 bases; junction bases not matched to a gene: 8. Germline V CDR1 and CDR2: MDHEN, SYDVKM. CDR3 in amino acids: CASSPGQGRSPLHF. Here the CDR3 DNA reads TGTGCCAGCAGCCCCGGACAGGGCCGCTCACCCCTCCACTTT.

The chain combines TRBV25-1 with TRBJ2-3, with TRBD1 identical over 9 bases. CDR1 is MGHDK and CDR2 is SYGVNS in the germline V gene. The CDR3 sequence is 15 residues long. The V segment lost 6 bases and the J segment 0 bases; nucleotides outside the gene matches: 4. CDR3 DNA: TGTGCCAGCAGGGGGACAGGGCTTAGCACAGATACGCAGTATTTT. Protein: CASRGTGLSTDTQYF.

J is TRBJ2-2 and V is TRBV11-2, with 7 nucleotides matching TRBD2. Germline V CDR1 and CDR2: SGHAT, FQNNGV. The CDR3 runs to 17 residues. J was trimmed by 1 base and V by 1 base; bases with no gene match: 6. The CDR3 protein is CASSLVKGLGNTGELFF. The CDR3 nucleotides read TGTGCCAGCAGCTTAGTGAAAGGACTAGGGAACACCGGGGAGCTGTTTTTT.

V gene TRBV4-3 combines with J gene TRBJ2-7; D is perhaps TRBD2 (6 bases). In germline, CDR1 is LGHNA, CDR2 YSLEER. The CDR3 is 17 residues long. Deletions cut 4 bases from V and 4 bases from J, with 23 bases between. CDR3 in DNA: TGCGCCAGCAGCCTACATACCGGCGGCGGGGATTTTTACGAGCAGTACTTC. This translates into CASSLHTGGGDFYEQYF.

The chain has TRBV9 and TRBJ1-1; D remains unclear. Looked up from germline, CDR1 is SGDLS and CDR2 is YYNGEE. Between the trimmed V and J ends, which lost 0 bases and 4 bases, there was a span of 13 bases. This CDR3 is built from 15 residues. The CDR3, as DNA: TGTGCCAGCAGCGTAGGGGTGGGCGGGAGCACTGAAGCTTTCTTT. This translates into CASSVGVGGSTEAFF. The full variable domain, in which reference TRBV9 and TRBJ1-1 provide the parts outside the CDR3, is DSGVTQTPKHLITATGQRVTLRCSPRSGDLSVYWYQQSLDQGLQFLIQYYNGEERAKGNILERFSAQQFPDLHSELNLSSLELGDSALYFCASSVGVGGSTEAFFGQGTRLTVV.

The chain is built from TRBV4-3 and TRBJ2-3, with TRBD1 matching 7 bases. The ends lost 1 base at V and 6 bases at J; junction bases unmatched: 1. The CDR3 runs 13 residues. In germline, CDR1 is LGHNA, CDR2 YSLEER. The CDR3 reads CASSQAQGDTQYF. As DNA, the CDR3 is TGCGCCAGCAGCCAAGCACAGGGGGATACGCAGTATTTT.

This clone was recorded once. Written as DNA, the CDR3 is TGTGCCAGCAGCGTAGGGACTAGCGTACCTAATGAGCAGTTCTTC. Its translation: CASSVGTSVPNEQFF. The chain employs TRBV9 and TRBJ2-1; 9 bases match TRBD2. This CDR3 is 15 amino acids long. CDR1 and CDR2 from the germline V gene are SGDLS and YYNGEE. V lost 0 bases and J lost 7; bases outside the gene matches: 5.